The 8 T cell receptor beta chains below come from one sample, sequenced in a study of neurological immune-mediated disorders. MiXCR was run by TCRdb on the 5' RACE reads, yielding one entry per CDR3 protein. The data contain 70,000 to 75,000 distinct CDR3 sequences, approximately 14% of them singletons. Sample time point: longitudinal time-point 1 (baseline). Sequencing used PBMCs. Receptor source: a female donor with HTLV-1-associated myelopathy (HAM/TSP).

This clonotype was detected ten times or more. V is TRBV7-9 and J is TRBJ2-7, with TRBD2 matching 9 bases. The CDR3 totals 15 residues. The V segment lost 7 bases and the J segment 7 bases; nucleotides outside the gene matches: 14. Germline lookup yields CDR1 SEHNR and CDR2 FQNEAQ (reference sequence). The CDR3: CASKWGSGGPGEQYF. CDR3 sequence (DNA): TGTGCCAGCAAATGGGGAAGCGGGGGGCCGGGAGAGCAGTACTTC.

This clonotype was observed at least ten times. The V and J genes are TRBV28 and TRBJ1-4; 7 bases are a match to TRBD1. Germline CDR1 reads MDHEN; CDR2 reads SYDVKM. The CDR3 is 14 residues long. J was trimmed by 4 bases and V by 6 bases; bases with no gene match: 5. Here the CDR3 DNA reads TGTGCCAGCAGCCAGAGGGGGCATAATGAAAAACTGTTTTTT. Residues: CASSQRGHNEKLFF.

Ten or more counts support this clonotype. The chain couples TRBV29-1 to TRBJ2-3; no reliable D call. Per the germline V gene, CDR1 is SQVTM and CDR2 is ANQGSEA. CDR3 length: 12 residues. Trimming left V 2 bases short and J 2 bases short, with 5 bases between. The chain's CDR3 is CSVEMNTDTQYF. CDR3 DNA sequence: TGCAGCGTTGAAATGAACACAGATACGCAGTATTTT.

This clonotype was detected many times. V is TRBV29-1 and J is TRBJ1-2, with D uncertain. The CDR3 is 11 residues long. Trimming cost V 4 bases and J 11 bases, with 14 bases left between them. Germline assignment: CDR1 SQVTM and CDR2 ANQGSEA. This chain's CDR3 is CSVVGRVCYTF. The CDR3 DNA is TGCAGCGTTGTCGGCCGGGTTTGTTACACCTTC.

In this sample, this clonotype turned up many times. The chain links TRBV5-1 to TRBJ2-5; TRBD1 might be the D (6 bases). Germline CDR1 SGHRS, CDR2 YFSETQ. The CDR3 is 14 residues long. V lost 2 bases to trimming and J lost 2 bases, with 10 bases between them. The CDR3 DNA follows: TGCGCCAGCAGCTTAGGGACAACTCAAGAGACCCAGTACTTC. Its translation: CASSLGTTQETQYF.

This clonotype appeared a few times. Germline is not matched at one junction end, which may reflect a read error. The rearrangement joins TRBV11-2 to TRBJ2-3; 8 positions match TRBD2. The CDR3 runs to 15 residues. Germline V CDR1 and CDR2: SGHAT, FQNNGV. The CDR3 DNA follows: TGTGCCAGCAGCTCACGGGGGGGGCGCACGGATACGCGGTATTTT. Translated, it gives CASSSRGGRTDTRYF.

This clonotype showed up many times. V is TRBV5-1 and J is TRBJ1-1, with 8 bases matching TRBD1. The CDR3 is 14 amino acids. Germline CDR1 is SGHRS and CDR2 is YFSETQ. V was clipped by 4 bases and J by 0 bases; unmatched bases: 2. The chain's CDR3 is CASSEGQVNTEAFF. CDR3 DNA sequence: TGCGCCAGCAGCGAGGGACAGGTGAACACTGAAGCTTTCTTT.

The chain recombines TRBV5-1 with TRBJ2-7; 7 bases fit TRBD1. The germline V gene encodes CDR1 SGHRS and CDR2 YFSETQ. This CDR3 comprises 15 residues. J was trimmed by 1 base and V by 0 bases; bases with no gene match: 4. The CDR3 DNA is TGCGCCAGCAGCTTGGCCTGGACAGGATCCTACGAGCAGTACTTC. This gives the protein CASSLAWTGSYEQYF.